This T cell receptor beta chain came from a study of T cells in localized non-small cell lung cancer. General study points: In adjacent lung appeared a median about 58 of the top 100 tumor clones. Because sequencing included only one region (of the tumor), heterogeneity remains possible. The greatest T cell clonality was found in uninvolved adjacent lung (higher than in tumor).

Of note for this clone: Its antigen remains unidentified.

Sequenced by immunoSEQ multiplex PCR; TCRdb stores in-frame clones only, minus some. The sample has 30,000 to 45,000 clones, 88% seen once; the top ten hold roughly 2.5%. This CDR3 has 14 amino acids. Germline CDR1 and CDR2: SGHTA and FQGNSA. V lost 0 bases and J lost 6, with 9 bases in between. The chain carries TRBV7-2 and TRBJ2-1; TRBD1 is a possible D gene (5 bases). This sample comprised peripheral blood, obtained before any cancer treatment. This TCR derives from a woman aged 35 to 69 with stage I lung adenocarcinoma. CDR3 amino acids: CASSLARTTNEQFF. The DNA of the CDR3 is TGTGCCAGCAGCTTAGCGAGGACAACCAATGAGCAGTTCTTC.